What follows are 30 T cell receptor beta chains derived from one specimen sequenced in a study of shared clonotypes between healthy human individuals. Naive CD8 cells were CD45RO-negative, positively selected for CCR7, excluding terminally differentiated effector memory CD45RA+ cells. TCRdb's copy holds only in-frame clones and misses some; the assay was immunoSEQ multiplex PCR. Of about 2.2 million clones in the sample, 85% to 95% are singletons; the top ten hold less than 2%. Specimen: naive CD8+ T cells from PBMCs. These receptors originate from a young man in good health. Some clones in this sample may be carry-over from other donors' samples.

The J gene is TRBJ1-1, the V gene TRBV25-1; D might be TRBD1 (6 bases). CDR3 length: 14 residues. V was cut by 8 bases and J by 5 bases, with 18 bases left in between. Per germline, CDR1 MGHDK and CDR2 SYGVNS. For the CDR3, the DNA is TGTGCCAGCGGAGGGGACACCCCGAGGACTGAAGCTTTCTTT. Translation gives CASGGDTPRTEAFF.

The rearrangement links TRBV7-9 to TRBJ1-6; TRBD1 aligns across 10 bases. Germline trimming cut 7 bases from V and 7 bases from J; bases unmatched to any gene: 7. The CDR3 has 15 amino acids. Germline V gene sequence: CDR1 SEHNR, CDR2 FQNEAQ (reference sequence). The chain's CDR3 is CASTDPGQGNSPLHF. The DNA for the CDR3 is TGTGCCAGCACCGATCCGGGACAGGGGAATTCACCCCTCCACTTT.

Only one count was recorded for this clone. V usage is TRBV19 and J usage is TRBJ2-3, with D perhaps matching TRBD1 or TRBD2 (5 bases each). From germline, CDR1 is LNHDA and CDR2 SQIVND (reference sequence). Trimming removed 3 bases from V and 3 bases from J, with 13 bases in between. The CDR3 is made up of 15 amino acids. This chain's CDR3 is CASSIGAAVTDTQYF. CDR3 in DNA: TGTGCCAGTAGTATCGGGGCGGCAGTTACAGATACGCAGTATTTT. Together with reference TRBV19 and TRBJ2-3, the CDR3 gives the full variable domain: DGGITQSPKYLFRKEGQNVTLSCEQNLNHDAMYWYRQDPGQGLRLIYYSQIVNDFQKGDIAEGYSVSREKKESFPLTVTSAQKNPTAFYLCASSIGAAVTDTQYFGPGTRLTVL.

This CDR3 reads CASSEWWTAGNTIYF. Written as DNA, the CDR3 is TGTGCCAGCAGTGAATGGTGGACGGCAGGAAACACCATATATTTT. The V and J genes are TRBV6-1 and TRBJ1-3; D ambiguous. This CDR3 region has 15 residues. V was shortened by 2 bases and J by 4 bases, with 12 bases between the two germline ends. The germline V gene encodes CDR1 MNHNS and CDR2 SASEGT.

V gene TRBV9 combines with J gene TRBJ2-1; TRBD2 might be the D (6 bases). From germline, CDR1 is SGDLS and CDR2 YYNGEE. V was pared by 0 bases and J by 8 bases, with 15 bases between. The CDR3 consists of 15 residues. CDR3 sequence: CASSVAGRDFYEQFF. Here the CDR3 DNA reads TGTGCCAGCAGCGTAGCTGGGCGGGACTTCTATGAGCAGTTCTTC.

CDR3 coding DNA: TGTGCCAGCAGCCAACTTGTCAGCGCGAGCACAGATACGCAGTATTTT. This sequence encodes CASSQLVSASTDTQYF. The chain employs TRBV4-2 and TRBJ2-3; D ambiguous. V shed 2 bases and J shed 0 bases, with 12 bases lying between them. The CDR3 is 16 amino acids. Germline V gives CDR1 LGHNA, CDR2 YNFKEQ.

As to this clone: The same CDR3 can be traced to other DNA sequences in this sample. V usage is TRBV27 and J usage is TRBJ2-7; the D gene is possibly TRBD1 (6 bases). The CDR3 is 14 amino acids. V was cut by 5 bases and J by 5 bases, with 16 bases left in between. CDR1 and CDR2 from the germline V gene are MNHEY and SMNVEV (reference sequence). The CDR3 bases are TGTGCCAGCAGTCTCAGGGGCTCAACCCACGAGCAGTACTTC. It translates to CASSLRGSTHEQYF.

The gene calls are TRBV4-2 and TRBJ1-2, with TRBD1 identical over 11 bases. Trimming took 1 base from V and 7 from J; bases not matched to a gene: 5. The CDR3 spans 15 residues. The germline V gene has CDR1 LGHNA and CDR2 YNFKEQ. The CDR3 protein is CASSQGDRGDGGYTF. CDR3 bases: TGTGCCAGCAGCCAAGGGGACAGGGGGGACGGTGGCTACACCTTC.

The gene calls are TRBV5-5 and TRBJ2-7; no clear D gene. The ends were cut back, 2 bases at V and 0 bases at J, with 9 bases in the middle. This CDR3 comprises 14 residues. Germline V lookup: CDR1 SGHKS, CDR2 YYEKEE (reference sequence). CDR3 sequence (DNA): TGTGCCAGCAGCTTTATAGAACCCTCCTACGAGCAGTACTTC. Its protein is CASSFIEPSYEQYF.

A remark on this clone: At one of its ends the junction is not consistent with the germline gene, which may arise from a read error. The V and J genes are TRBV12-5 and TRBJ2-5; D is possibly TRBD1 (6 bases). Germline V gene sequence: CDR1 LGHNT, CDR2 FRNRAP. The CDR3 has 14 amino acids. CDR3 in DNA: TGTGCTAGTGGTCCCTCGACAGGCCAAAAGACCCAGTACTTC. It encodes CASGPSTGQKTQYF.

Turning to this clone: A read error may produce the germline difference seen at one junction end. The chain links TRBV6-1 to TRBJ2-5; D ambiguous. Germline V gene lookup returns CDR1 MNHNS and CDR2 SASEGT. This CDR3 has 12 residues. The CDR3: CASSVIREAQYF. The CDR3 DNA sequence: TGTGCCAGCAGTGTAATAAGAGAGGCCCAGTACTTC.

This chain links TRBV27 with TRBJ2-2; 9 bases are a match to TRBD1. Per germline, CDR1 MNHEY and CDR2 SMNVEV (reference sequence). V lost 7 bases, J lost 4 bases, and 7 bases stayed unmatched. The CDR3 contains 15 residues. The CDR3 reads CASTLGTGSTGELFF. CDR3 sequence (DNA): TGTGCCAGCACCTTAGGGACAGGGAGCACCGGGGAGCTGTTTTTT.

This chain connects TRBV6-6 to TRBJ1-1; D gene uncertain. Germline CDR1 MNHNY, CDR2 SVGAGI (reference sequence). The CDR3 has 12 residues. Trimming cost V 7 bases and J 9 bases, with 15 bases left between them. Written as DNA, the CDR3 is TGTGCCAGCATGGGCGGGAAGAGTAAAGCTTTCTTT. As protein: CASMGGKSKAFF.

The rearrangement links TRBV7-9 to TRBJ2-7; 8 bases map to TRBD2. CDR3 length: 17 amino acids. The J segment lost 2 bases and the V segment lost 0 bases, leaving 9 bases of the junction unmatched. Per germline, CDR1 SEHNR and CDR2 FQNEAQ (reference sequence). The CDR3 DNA is TGTGCCAGCAGCTTAGCTCCCCAGCGGGAGAAAACCTACGAGCAGTACTTC. Translating gives CASSLAPQREKTYEQYF.

The chain carries TRBV9 and TRBJ1-2; tentatively, D is TRBD1 (5 bases). The CDR3 has 13 amino acids. From germline, CDR1 is SGDLS and CDR2 YYNGEE. Trimming took 4 bases from V and 8 from J, leaving 15 bases between them. The chain's CDR3 is CASSPRDDGGYTF. The CDR3 DNA reads as TGTGCCAGCAGCCCACGGGACGATGGGGGCTACACCTTC.

The chain joins TRBV7-9 to TRBJ2-2; tentative D call: TRBD2 (6 bases). Trimming shortened V by 3 bases and J by 0 bases, and 11 bases separated the two germline ends. There are 16 residues in the CDR3. Germline values: CDR1 SEHNR, CDR2 FQNEAQ (reference sequence). Here the CDR3 reads CASSFSSDPNTGELFF. DNA for the CDR3: TGTGCCAGCAGCTTTTCTAGCGACCCGAACACCGGGGAGCTGTTTTTT.

The chain couples TRBV7-8 to TRBJ1-3, with 9 bases aligning to TRBD1. The CDR3 consists of 16 residues. V lost 5 bases to trimming and J lost 4 bases; unmatched junction nucleotides: 9. Per the germline V gene, CDR1 is SGHVS and CDR2 is FQNEAQ. Written as DNA, the CDR3 is TGTGCCAGCAGCGCCGGACAGGGGAGGAAGGGAAACACCATATATTTT. It is translated as CASSAGQGRKGNTIYF.

This clone has just a few counts. This chain links TRBV4-2 with TRBJ2-2, with 7 nucleotides matching TRBD1. With V trimmed by 4 bases and J by 0 bases, 11 bases remained unmatched. Looked up from germline, CDR1 is LGHNA and CDR2 is YNFKEQ. This CDR3 comprises 18 residues. As DNA, the CDR3 is TGTGCCAGCAGCCCGAACCCGACAGGGATCACGAACACCGGGGAGCTGTTTTTT. Amino acid sequence: CASSPNPTGITNTGELFF.

This rearrangement joins TRBV19 to TRBJ2-3; the D gene is possibly TRBD2 (5 bases). CDR3 length equals 15 residues. The germline V gene has CDR1 LNHDA and CDR2 SQIVND (reference sequence). V was clipped by 1 base and J by 0 bases, with 8 bases between them. CDR3 amino acids: CASSIGWTSTDTQYF. The DNA of the CDR3 is TGTGCCAGTAGTATAGGTTGGACTAGCACAGATACGCAGTATTTT.

A single count supports this clone. The chain has TRBV4-1 and TRBJ1-1, with TRBD1 as a possible D gene (6 bases). Looked up from germline, CDR1 is MGHRA and CDR2 is YSYEKL. CDR3 size: 13 residues. Deletions cut 4 bases from V and 6 bases from J, with 12 bases between. Written as DNA, the CDR3 is TGCGCCAGCAGCCTACGGGGGGGCCCTGAAGCTTTCTTT. Translation gives CASSLRGGPEAFF.

This chain links TRBV7-9 with TRBJ2-3; D remains ambiguous. From germline, CDR1 is SEHNR and CDR2 FQNEAQ (reference sequence). The V and J ends lost 4 bases and 2 bases respectively, with 7 bases between them. The length of the CDR3 is 13 residues. CDR3 in DNA: TGTGCCAGCAGCTCACAAAACACAGATACGCAGTATTTT. Translating it yields CASSSQNTDTQYF. The variable domain in full, completed from reference TRBV7-9 and TRBJ2-3, reads DTGVSQNPRHKITKRGQNVTFRCDPISEHNRLYWYRQTLGQGPEFLTYFQNEAQLEKSRLLSDRFSAERPKGSFSTLEIQRTEQGDSAMYLCASSSQNTDTQYFGPGTRLTVL.

Points on this clone: In the same sample, other DNA sequences code for this CDR3. The genes are TRBV27 and TRBJ2-3, with 10 bases lining up with TRBD2. CDR1 is MNHEY, CDR2 SMNVEV, per germline (reference sequence). The CDR3 runs 15 residues. The V gene end was trimmed by 2 bases and the J gene end by 4 bases; junction bases not matched to a gene: 3. DNA of the CDR3: TGTGCCAGCAGTTTACTAGCGGGAGCTGCAGATACGCAGTATTTT. This gives the protein CASSLLAGAADTQYF.

V is TRBV28 and J is TRBJ2-7; D is ambiguous. There are 14 residues in the CDR3. Germline CDR1 is MDHEN and CDR2 is SYDVKM. With 6 bases removed from V and 2 bases from J, the gap between germline ends came to 14 bases. The CDR3 sequence: CASSPDPAAYEQYF. The CDR3 region has the DNA TGTGCCAGCAGCCCAGACCCGGCGGCCTACGAGCAGTACTTC.

The genes are TRBV9 and TRBJ1-3, with TRBD1 as a possible D gene (6 bases). V lost 4 bases and J 0 bases, leaving 17 bases between the germline ends. The CDR3 sequence is 17 residues long. Germline V gene data show CDR1 as SGDLS and CDR2 as YYNGEE. The chain's CDR3 is CASSPEGHFSSGNTIYF. Here the CDR3 DNA reads TGTGCCAGCAGCCCAGAGGGACATTTTAGCTCTGGAAACACCATATATTTT.

V usage is TRBV29-1 and J usage is TRBJ1-3, with D uncertain. CDR1 and CDR2 (germline): SQVTM, ANQGSEA. The CDR3 loop spans 12 amino acids. The V end lost 4 bases, the J end lost 0 bases, and 4 bases lay between the germline ends. Here the CDR3 reads CSVVASGNTIYF. Written as DNA, the CDR3 is TGCAGCGTTGTAGCCTCTGGAAACACCATATATTTT.

The chain uses TRBV28 and TRBJ2-5; no clear D. The V gene's germline CDR1 is MDHEN and CDR2 SYDVKM. The CDR3 runs 14 residues. V was clipped by 6 bases and J by 3 bases, with 14 bases between them. CDR3 nucleotides: TGTGCCAGCAGCCCCCCTGAGAAAGAAGAGACCCAGTACTTC. Protein: CASSPPEKEETQYF.

This clone was picked up one time. V gene TRBV28 combines with J gene TRBJ2-3, with D maybe TRBD2 (5 bases). V lost 4 bases, J lost 6 bases, and 32 bases lay in between. This CDR3 region has 20 residues. Germline lookup yields CDR1 MDHEN and CDR2 SYDVKM. The chain's CDR3 is CASSSRLPAGGPSYVDTQYF. The CDR3 DNA follows: TGTGCCAGCAGTTCCCGTCTCCCAGCCGGAGGCCCCTCTTATGTGGATACGCAGTATTTT.

This clone was observed once. The chain links TRBV4-2 to TRBJ2-7; 11 bases align to TRBD1. The CDR3 covers 17 residues. Germline V gene lookup returns CDR1 LGHNA and CDR2 YNFKEQ. Trimming removed 4 bases from V and 0 bases from J; junction bases left unmatched: 8. CDR3 sequence (DNA): TGTGCCAGCAGCCCCCCGGGACAGGGGGTTAGCTCCTACGAGCAGTACTTC. Its protein is CASSPPGQGVSSYEQYF.

The V and J genes are TRBV15 and TRBJ1-1; D remains ambiguous. The CDR3 contains 12 residues. Germline V gene data show CDR1 as LNHNV and CDR2 as YYDKDF (reference sequence). Trimming stripped 1 base from V and 6 bases from J, with 6 bases between. CDR3 in amino acids: CATSRVVPEAFF. As DNA, the CDR3 is TGTGCCACCAGCAGAGTTGTTCCTGAAGCTTTCTTT.

V is TRBV27 and J is TRBJ1-2; 8 nucleotides align to TRBD1. The CDR3 has 14 amino acids. V was clipped by 6 bases and J by 7 bases; unmatched bases: 10. Germline CDR1 reads MNHEY; CDR2 reads SMNVEV (reference sequence). For the CDR3, the DNA is TGTGCCAGCAGCCCAGGGGGCTTGGTTCTTGGCTACACCTTC. Amino acid sequence: CASSPGGLVLGYTF.